These 17 T cell receptor beta chains share one sample of origin, sequenced in a study of tumor-infiltrating lymphocytes in primary liver carcinoma. Germline DNA was extracted alongside blood RNA, which was obtained from unsorted whole blood. cDNA specific to TCR beta was made from 450 to 500 ng of total RNA, with a constant-region primer employed for priming. TCR beta libraries came from three nested multiplex PCR rounds using slightly modified ARM-PCR. Primers for the first two PCR rounds were TRBV1-TRBV30 forward primers and a C-beta reverse primer (roughly 9 cycles per round). Each CDR3 protein is one row after TCRdb ran MiXCR on the multiplex PCR reads. Altogether 330,000 or so distinct CDR3 sequences are present, about 61% being singletons, with the ten largest covering roughly 6%. The sample consisted of peripheral blood. The receptors stem from a man in his forties or fifties with primary liver carcinoma and hepatitis B virus infection.

This clonotype was seen more than once but under ten times. This chain joins TRBV6-4 and TRBJ1-1, with D perhaps TRBD1 (5 bases). Germline loops: CDR1 MRHNA, CDR2 SNTAGT. The CDR3 totals 13 residues. The ends were cut back, 8 bases at V and 3 bases at J, with 13 bases in the middle. In nucleotides, the CDR3 is TGTGCCAGCTCGGCAGGGTTCGACACTGAAGCTTTCTTT. Translating it yields CASSAGFDTEAFF.

This clonotype was observed a handful of times. The chain links TRBV5-6 to TRBJ2-1; weak D call: TRBD2 (5 bases). The CDR3 has 16 amino acids. Per the germline V gene, CDR1 is SGHDT and CDR2 is YYEEEE. V gave up 4 bases and J gave up 6 bases, with 20 bases separating them. The CDR3: CASSISAGAGPNEQFF. Written as DNA, the CDR3 is TGTGCCAGCAGCATTAGCGCAGGCGCGGGTCCCAATGAGCAGTTCTTC. Together with reference TRBV5-6 and TRBJ2-1, the CDR3 gives the full variable domain: DAGVTQSPTHLIKTRGQQVTLRCSPKSGHDTVSWYQQALGQGPQFIFQYYEEEERQRGNFPDRFSGHQFPNYSSELNVNALLLGDSALYLCASSISAGAGPNEQFFGPGTRLTVL.

As for this clonotype: Given the absence of the conserved phenylalanine or tryptophan at the CDR3 end, a read error is likely. This sequence joins TRBV11-2 and TRBJ2-1; 9 positions agree with TRBD2. CDR1 and CDR2 (germline): SGHAT, FQNNGV. The CDR3 covers 16 residues. Losses at the gene ends were 5 bases for V and 4 bases for J; bases not matched to a gene: 9. CDR3 in DNA: TGTGCCAGCAGCCGCCACACTAGCGGGCCTTACAATGAGCAGTTCCTC. It translates to CASSRHTSGPYNEQFL.

The V call is TRBV28, the J call TRBJ1-1; D not resolved. The CDR3 contains 13 residues. Germline lookup yields CDR1 MDHEN and CDR2 SYDVKM. The V end lost 7 bases, the J end lost 0 bases, and 9 bases lay between the germline ends. The CDR3 nucleotides read TGTGCCAGCACTGTGGGGATGAACACTGAAGCTTTCTTT. The encoded protein is CASTVGMNTEAFF. The full variable domain, its missing parts supplied by reference TRBV28 and TRBJ1-1, is DVKVTQSSRYLVKRTGEKVFLECVQDMDHENMFWYRQDPGLGLRLIYFSYDVKMKEKGDIPEGYSVSREKKERFSLILESASTNQTSMYLCASTVGMNTEAFFGQGTRLTVV.

With regard to this clonotype: Here the CDR3 omits its conserved ending phenylalanine or tryptophan, so a read error is the likely source. This sequence joins TRBV4-1 and TRBJ2-5; 10 nucleotides line up with TRBD2. The length of the CDR3 is 15 residues. Germline V CDR1 and CDR2: MGHRA, YSYEKL. The CDR3 loop reads CASSKTSGPQEIQYI. CDR3 DNA: TGCGCCAGCAGCAAGACTAGCGGGCCCCAAGAGATCCAGTACATC.

As to this clonotype: A read error may explain this, as a much larger clone is one base away. The V gene is TRBV6-2 or TRBV6-3, the J gene TRBJ2-3; TRBD2 matches at 9 bases. The CDR3 loop spans 15 amino acids. Germline V gives CDR1 MNHEY, CDR2 SVGEGT. CDR3 bases: TGTGCCATCAGTAGGTCTAGCGGGGTCACAGATACGCAGTATTTT. Its protein is CAISRSSGVTDTQYF.

This clonotype has just a few counts. The V gene is TRBV7-8, the J gene TRBJ2-3; D uncertain. The V end was cut by 1 base, the J end by 0 bases, with 8 bases between. Germline CDR1 and CDR2: SGHVS and FQNEAQ. The CDR3 spans 15 residues. CDR3 nucleotides: TGTGCCAGCAGCTTAGTCCTCGGAAGCACAGATACGCAGTATTTT. Translated, it gives CASSLVLGSTDTQYF.

Details on this clonotype: Germline is not matched at one junction end, which may reflect a read error. CDR3 protein: CAGSEAQRDTQYF. CDR3 in DNA: TGTGCCGGCAGTGAAGCCCAGCGGGATACGCAGTATTTT. This chain links TRBV2 with TRBJ2-3, with D tentatively TRBD2 (5 bases). Germline CDR1 is SNHLY and CDR2 is FYNNEI. This CDR3 comprises 13 residues.

V gene TRBV11-2 combines with J gene TRBJ2-7; D uncertain. This CDR3 is 16 amino acids long. Germline CDR1 reads SGHAT; CDR2 reads FQNNGV. V was cut by 0 bases and J by 7 bases, with 19 bases left in between. CDR3 sequence reads: CASSLELQFKSLEQYF. The CDR3 bases are TGTGCCAGCAGCTTAGAATTGCAGTTTAAATCGCTAGAGCAGTACTTC.

This clonotype has just one count. A single base separates this from a much larger clone, so it may be a read error. V is TRBV10-2 and J is TRBJ2-3; possibly TRBD2 for D (7 bases). The CDR3 consists of 16 residues. In germline, CDR1 is WSHSY, CDR2 SAAADI. The CDR3 here is CASGGASAGPTDTQNF. The CDR3 coding sequence is TGCGCCAGCGGGGGGGCTAGCGCCGGTCCTACAGATACGCAGAATTTT.

In the case of this clonotype: A read error may explain this, as a much larger clone is one base away. The chain has TRBV6-2 or TRBV6-3 and TRBJ2-1; 7 nucleotides align to TRBD2. There are 17 residues in the CDR3. V trimming: 0 bases; J trimming: 8 bases; junction bases outside the gene matches: 13. Germline assignment: CDR1 MNHEY and CDR2 SVGEGT. CDR3 protein: CASSYSRGSGASDEQFF. CDR3 coding DNA: TGTGCCAGCAGTTACTCGAGGGGCAGCGGGGCCTCCGATGAGCAGTTCTTC.

This clonotype has a count of ten or more. This chain links TRBV5-6 with TRBJ2-1; unclear D gene. With 2 bases removed from V and 10 bases from J, the gap between germline ends came to 13 bases. The CDR3 sequence is 13 residues long. Germline V gene lookup returns CDR1 SGHDT and CDR2 YYEEEE. The CDR3 nucleotides are TGTGCCAGCAGCTTTCCGACCGCCTCGGAGCAGTTCTTC. Its translation: CASSFPTASEQFF.

This clonotype was counted a few times. This chain uses TRBV12-5 with TRBJ2-1; 10 bases map to TRBD2. Germline V gene data show CDR1 as LGHNT and CDR2 as FRNRAP. This CDR3 spans 16 amino acids. The V segment lost 5 bases and the J segment 2 bases; nucleotides outside the gene matches: 6. DNA of the CDR3: TGTGCTAGTGGTGCTACTAGCGGGATCCCCTACAATGAGCAGTTCTTC. Amino acid sequence: CASGATSGIPYNEQFF. Full variable domain (missing parts from reference TRBV12-5 and TRBJ2-1): DARVTQTPRHKVTEMGQEVTMRCQPILGHNTVFWYRQTMMQGLELLAYFRNRAPLDDSGMPKDRFSAEMPDATLATLKIQPSEPRDSAVYFCASGATSGIPYNEQFFGPGTRLTVL.

Details on this clonotype: One base away lies a much larger clone, so this may be a sequencing read error. The CDR3 spells CASNEFRLASGELFF. The CDR3 DNA follows: TGTGCCAGCAATGAATTCCGACTAGCCTCCGGGGAGCTGTTTTTT. The chain uses TRBV6-1 and TRBJ2-2, with 7 bases fitting TRBD2. CDR1 is MNHNS and CDR2 is SASEGT in the germline V gene. This CDR3 has 15 residues.

On this clonotype itself: This may be a read error: a much more frequent sequence differs by one nucleotide. This chain joins TRBV4-3 and TRBJ2-1; 11 bases agree with TRBD2. From germline, CDR1 is LGHNA and CDR2 YSLEER. The CDR3 extends over 17 amino acids. CDR3 loop: CASSQTLAGGSYSEQFF. The CDR3 nucleotides read TGCGCCAGCAGCCAGACCCTAGCGGGGGGTTCCTACAGTGAGCAGTTCTTC.

A single count supports this clonotype. The chain has TRBV4-3 and TRBJ1-2; 7 bases are shared with TRBD1. The J segment lost 6 bases and the V segment lost 1 base, leaving 8 bases of the junction unmatched. In germline, CDR1 is LGHNA, CDR2 YSLEER. The CDR3 runs to 15 residues. The CDR3 reads CASSQAPRQGNGYTF. CDR3 nucleotide sequence: TGCGCCAGCAGCCAAGCCCCGAGACAGGGCAATGGCTACACCTTC.

In this sample, this clonotype turned up many times. V is TRBV29-1 and J is TRBJ2-7; D remains unclear. The CDR3 has 13 amino acids. Germline V gene lookup returns CDR1 SQVTM and CDR2 ANQGSEA. V was shortened by 3 bases and J by 1 base, with 10 bases between the two germline ends. The CDR3 protein is CSVEVPASYEQYF. In DNA form, the CDR3 reads TGCAGCGTTGAGGTCCCGGCGTCCTACGAGCAGTACTTC.